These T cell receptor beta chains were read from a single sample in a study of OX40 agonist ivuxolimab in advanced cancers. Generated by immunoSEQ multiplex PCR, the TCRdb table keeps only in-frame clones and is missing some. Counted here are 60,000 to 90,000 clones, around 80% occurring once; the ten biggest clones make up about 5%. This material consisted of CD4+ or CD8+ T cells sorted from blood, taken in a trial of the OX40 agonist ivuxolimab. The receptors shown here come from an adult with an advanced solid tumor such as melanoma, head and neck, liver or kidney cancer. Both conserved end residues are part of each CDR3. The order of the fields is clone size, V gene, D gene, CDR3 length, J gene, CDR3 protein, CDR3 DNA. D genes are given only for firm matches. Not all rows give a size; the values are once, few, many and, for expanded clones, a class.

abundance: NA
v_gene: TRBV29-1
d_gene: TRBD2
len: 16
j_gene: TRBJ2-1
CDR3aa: CSVTDPGTSGRGEQFF
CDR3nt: TGCAGCGTCACCGATCCCGGGACTAGCGGGAGGGGTGAGCAGTTCTTC

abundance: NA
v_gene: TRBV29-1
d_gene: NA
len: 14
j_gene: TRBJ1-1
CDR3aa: CSTLGPTVNTEAFF
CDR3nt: TGCAGCACCCTGGGACCCACCGTGAACACTGAAGCTTTCTTT

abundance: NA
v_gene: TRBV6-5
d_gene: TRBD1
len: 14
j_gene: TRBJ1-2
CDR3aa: CASSTRTGSFGYTF
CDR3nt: TGTGCCAGCAGTACCAGGACAGGGAGCTTTGGCTACACCTTC

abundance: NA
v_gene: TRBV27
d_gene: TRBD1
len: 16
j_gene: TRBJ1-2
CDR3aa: CASSFDRARSNYGYTF
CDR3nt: TGTGCCAGCAGTTTCGACAGGGCCAGGAGTAACTATGGCTACACCTTC

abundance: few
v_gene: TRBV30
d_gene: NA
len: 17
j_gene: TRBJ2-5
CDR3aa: CAWTPLGPNQNQETQYF
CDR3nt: TGTGCCTGGACCCCCCTCGGACCTAATCAGAACCAAGAGACCCAGTACTTC

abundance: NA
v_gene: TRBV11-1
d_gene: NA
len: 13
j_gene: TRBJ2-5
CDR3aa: CASSLKEQETQYF
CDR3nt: TGTGCCAGCAGCTTAAAGGAGCAAGAGACCCAGTACTTC

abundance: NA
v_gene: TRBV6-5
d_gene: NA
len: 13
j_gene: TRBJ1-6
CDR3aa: CASTGQKNSPLHF
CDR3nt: TGTGCCTCCACCGGCCAGAAAAATTCACCCCTCCACTTT

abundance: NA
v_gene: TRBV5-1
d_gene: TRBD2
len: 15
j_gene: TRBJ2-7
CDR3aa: CASSLASGGTYEQYF
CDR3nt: TGCGCCAGCAGCTTGGCAAGCGGGGGGACCTACGAGCAGTACTTC

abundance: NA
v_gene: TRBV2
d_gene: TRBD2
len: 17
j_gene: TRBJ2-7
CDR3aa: CASRNPGLAGATYEQYF
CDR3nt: TGTGCCAGCAGGAACCCGGGACTAGCGGGAGCCACCTACGAGCAGTACTTC

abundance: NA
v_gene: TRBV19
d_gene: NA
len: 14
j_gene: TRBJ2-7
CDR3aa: CASSIVADSYEQYF
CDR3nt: TGTGCCAGTAGTATAGTAGCGGACTCCTACGAGCAGTACTTC

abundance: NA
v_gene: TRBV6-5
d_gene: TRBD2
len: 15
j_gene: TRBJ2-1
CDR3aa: CASSYRLASHNEQFF
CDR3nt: TGTGCCAGCAGTTACCGACTAGCGTCCCACAATGAGCAGTTCTTC

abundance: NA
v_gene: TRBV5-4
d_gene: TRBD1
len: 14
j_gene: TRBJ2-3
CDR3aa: CASSQGQELDTQYF
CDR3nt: TGTGCCAGCAGCCAGGGACAGGAATTAGATACGCAGTATTTT

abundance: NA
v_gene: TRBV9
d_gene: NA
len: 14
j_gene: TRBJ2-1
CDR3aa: CASSVHSGSNEQFF
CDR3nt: TGTGCCAGCAGCGTCCATTCAGGGTCAAATGAGCAGTTCTTC

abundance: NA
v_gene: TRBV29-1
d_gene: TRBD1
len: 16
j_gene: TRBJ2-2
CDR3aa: CSVKIKGGSDTGELFF
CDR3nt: TGCAGCGTTAAAATAAAAGGGGGCTCGGACACCGGGGAGCTGTTTTTT

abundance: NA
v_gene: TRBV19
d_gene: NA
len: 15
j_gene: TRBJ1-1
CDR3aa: CASSINSGRDTEAFF
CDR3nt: TGTGCCAGTAGTATAAATTCCGGGAGGGACACTGAAGCTTTCTTT

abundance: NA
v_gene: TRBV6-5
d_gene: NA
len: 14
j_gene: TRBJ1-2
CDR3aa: CASREPGHDYGYTF
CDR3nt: TGTGCCAGCAGGGAACCGGGACACGACTATGGCTACACCTTC

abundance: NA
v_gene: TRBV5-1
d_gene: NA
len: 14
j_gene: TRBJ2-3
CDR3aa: CASSSTARPDTQYF
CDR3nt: TGCGCCAGCAGCTCTACGGCGAGGCCAGATACGCAGTATTTT

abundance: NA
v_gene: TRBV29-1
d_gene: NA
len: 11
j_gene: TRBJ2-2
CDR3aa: CSVSYTGELFF
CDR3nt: TGCAGCGTTAGTTACACCGGGGAGCTGTTTTTT

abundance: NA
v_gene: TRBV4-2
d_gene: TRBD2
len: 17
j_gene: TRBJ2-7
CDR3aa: CASSQGTSGSSVYEQYF
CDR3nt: TGTGCCAGCAGCCAAGGGACTAGCGGGAGTAGTGTCTACGAGCAGTACTTC

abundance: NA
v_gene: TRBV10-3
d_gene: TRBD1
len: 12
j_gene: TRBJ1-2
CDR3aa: CATIGTGRGYTF
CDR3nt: TGTGCCACCATAGGGACAGGGAGAGGCTACACCTTC

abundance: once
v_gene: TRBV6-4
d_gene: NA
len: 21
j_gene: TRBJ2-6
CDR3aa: CASSDCSRGVSSYSGANVLTF
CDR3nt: TGTGCCAGCAGTGACTGCTCCAGGGGTGTCTCCTCATACTCTGGGGCCAACGTCCTGACTTTC

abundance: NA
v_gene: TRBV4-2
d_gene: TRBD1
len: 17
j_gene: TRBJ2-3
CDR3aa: CASSLTESGTGTDTQYF
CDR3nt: TGTGCCAGCAGCCTTACTGAATCAGGGACAGGGACAGATACGCAGTATTTT

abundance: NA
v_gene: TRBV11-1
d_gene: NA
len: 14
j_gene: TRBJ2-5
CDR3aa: CASSPRQDQETQYF
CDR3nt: TGTGCCAGCAGCCCCCGACAAGACCAAGAGACCCAGTACTTC

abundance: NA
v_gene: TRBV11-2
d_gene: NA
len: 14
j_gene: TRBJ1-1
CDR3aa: CASSSGLDMVRAFF
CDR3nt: TGTGCCAGCAGCTCGGGGCTAGACATGGTCCGGGCTTTCTTT

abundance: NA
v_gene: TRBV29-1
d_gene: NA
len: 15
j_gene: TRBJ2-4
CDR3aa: CSVEDLQGAKNIQYF
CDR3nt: TGCAGCGTTGAAGATCTTCAGGGGGCCAAAAACATTCAGTACTTC

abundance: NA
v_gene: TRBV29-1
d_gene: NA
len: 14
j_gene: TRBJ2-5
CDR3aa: CSVEVQMGQETQYF
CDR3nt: TGCAGCGTCGAAGTACAGATGGGGCAAGAGACCCAGTACTTC

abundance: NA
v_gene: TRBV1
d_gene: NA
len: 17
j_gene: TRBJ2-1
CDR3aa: CTSSHEQGLSSYNEQFF
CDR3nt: TGCACCAGCAGCCATGAACAGGGGCTAAGCTCCTACAATGAGCAGTTCTTC

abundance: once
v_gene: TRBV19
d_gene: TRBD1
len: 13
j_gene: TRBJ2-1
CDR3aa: CASSVTGPNEQFF
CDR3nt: TGTGCCAGTAGTGTGACAGGGCCGAATGAGCAGTTCTTC

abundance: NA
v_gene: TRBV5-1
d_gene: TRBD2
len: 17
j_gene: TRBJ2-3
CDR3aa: CASSLELSGGASDTQYF
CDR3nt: TGCGCCAGCAGCTTGGAGCTAAGCGGGGGGGCCAGCGATACGCAGTATTTT

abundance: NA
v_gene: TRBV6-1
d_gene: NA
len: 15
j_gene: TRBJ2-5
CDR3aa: CASSEGGTHQETQYF
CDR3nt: TGTGCCAGCAGTGAAGGGGGGACACACCAAGAGACCCAGTACTTC

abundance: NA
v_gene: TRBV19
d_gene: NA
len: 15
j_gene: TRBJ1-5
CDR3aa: CARLPRGVANQPQHF
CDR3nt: TGTGCCAGGCTACCCAGGGGTGTAGCGAATCAGCCCCAGCATTTT

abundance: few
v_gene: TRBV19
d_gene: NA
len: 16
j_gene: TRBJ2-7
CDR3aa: CASSIEETKVGYEQYF
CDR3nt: TGTGCCAGTAGTATTGAGGAGACCAAAGTCGGGTACGAGCAGTACTTC